The rows below give T cell receptor beta chains drawn from one sample of a study of T cells after yellow fever vaccination. TCRdb processed the 5' RACE reads anew with MiXCR; each CDR3 protein has one entry. This sample has some 670,000 distinct CDR3 sequences; approximately 13% occur once, and the top ten carry 15%. Sequencing used PBMCs, obtained on the day of the yellow fever booster vaccination. These receptors originate from a man younger than 40 who received the YFV17D yellow fever vaccine. The CDR3 runs from the conserved cysteine through the conserved F or W. Fields, in order: D gene, clone size, J gene, V gene, CDR3 protein, CDR3 DNA. A D gene is named only where the DNA matches it firmly. Rows may omit the clone size; those that give it use once, few, many or a size class.

>TRBD1|many|TRBJ2-7|TRBV5-6
CASSFGQGALGYEQYF
TGTGCCAGCAGCTTCGGACAGGGGGCGCTGGGCTACGAGCAGTACTTC
>.|few|TRBJ2-3|TRBV24-1
CATSDASGLNTDTQYF
TGTGCCACCAGTGACGCCTCGGGACTGAACACAGATACGCAGTATTTT
>.|many|TRBJ2-2|TRBV7-2
CASSLAALNTGELFF
TGTGCCAGCAGCTTAGCGGCCTTGAACACCGGGGAGCTGTTTTTT
>.|.|TRBJ2-4|TRBV7-2
CASSRGPFGVVDF
TGTGCCAGCAGCCGTGGACCTTTTGGGGTAGTCGACTTC
>TRBD1|few|TRBJ2-3|TRBV6-1
CASSRSGQGPDTQYF
TGTGCCAGCTCCCGGTCGGGACAGGGCCCAGATACGCAGTATTTT
>TRBD2|.|TRBJ2-2|TRBV20-1
CSARRLAGGPSGTGELFF
TGCAGTGCTAGGCGACTAGCGGGAGGGCCCTCGGGCACCGGGGAGCTGTTTTTT
>TRBD1|.|TRBJ2-3|TRBV7-2
CASSRQGATDTQYF
TGTGCCAGCAGCCGACAGGGGGCCACAGATACGCAGTATTTT
>.|few|TRBJ2-1|TRBV6-2/TRBV6-3
CASSYRKRNEQFF
TGTGCCAGCAGTTACAGGAAACGCAATGAGCAGTTCTTC
>.|few|TRBJ2-7|TRBV12-3/TRBV12-4
CASTPTWSGEQYF
TGTGCCAGCACCCCTACCTGGTCCGGAGAGCAGTACTTC
>TRBD2|.|TRBJ2-1|TRBV5-1
CASFSGTSYNEQFF
TGCGCCAGCTTTAGCGGGACATCCTACAATGAGCAGTTCTTC
>.|.|TRBJ2-7|TRBV21-1
CASSKVDRSYEQYF
TGTGCCAGCAGCAAAGTCGACAGGTCCTACGAGCAGTACTTC
>.|few|TRBJ2-1|TRBV9
CASSVAEWGAGEQFF
TGTGCCAGCAGCGTAGCGGAGTGGGGCGCGGGGGAGCAGTTCTTC
>.|.|TRBJ2-7|TRBV30
CACLPRDVRYEQYF
TGTGCCTGCCTCCCTCGGGACGTTCGCTACGAGCAGTACTTC
>TRBD1|many|TRBJ1-5|TRBV7-8
CASSPLQGGSNQPQHF
TGTGCCAGCAGCCCCTTACAGGGGGGTAGCAATCAGCCCCAGCATTTT
>TRBD2|few|TRBJ2-1|TRBV12-3/TRBV12-4
CASSLSGLLVNEQFF
TGTGCCAGCAGTCTTAGCGGGCTACTCGTTAATGAGCAGTTCTTC
>TRBD2|.|TRBJ2-7|TRBV7-2
CASSQTSPGLGQYF
TGTGCCAGCAGCCAGACTAGCCCAGGTCTTGGGCAGTACTTC
>TRBD2|.|TRBJ2-5|TRBV18
CASSPWEGPQETQYF
TGTGCCAGCTCACCATGGGAGGGACCCCAAGAGACCCAGTACTTC
>TRBD2|.|TRBJ2-3|TRBV6-5
CASSYSGGGTDTQYF
TGTGCCAGCAGTTACTCCGGGGGGGGCACAGATACGCAGTATTTT
>TRBD1|.|TRBJ1-1|TRBV5-4
CASSRDSGRNTEAFF
TGTGCCAGCAGTAGGGACAGCGGACGGAACACTGAAGCTTTCTTT
>.|.|TRBJ2-7|TRBV6-2/TRBV6-3
CASSYSAATGPYEQYF
TGTGCCAGCAGTTACTCGGCAGCCACAGGACCTTACGAGCAGTACTTC
>TRBD1|.|TRBJ2-3|TRBV27
CASRSPLRDRATDTQYF
TGTGCCAGCAGATCACCCCTCCGGGACAGGGCCACAGATACGCAGTATTTT
>TRBD1|.|TRBJ1-5|TRBV4-3
CASSQPRTGFAQPQHF
TGCGCCAGCAGCCAACCCCGGACAGGGTTCGCGCAGCCCCAGCATTTT